These 30 T cell receptor beta chains were sequenced from one sample in a study of T-cell reconstitution after alpha-beta-depleted transplantation in children. Preparation of the TCRbeta library involved a method that used unique molecular identifiers. TCRdb ran MiXCR on the PCR reads and lists one entry per CDR3 protein. There are roughly 400,000 distinct CDR3 sequences in the sample; about a fifth occur only once, and 3.8% lies in the top ten. Sequences were derived from PBMCs from the stem cell graft donor, sampled from the stem cell graft. Every receptor here comes from a human donor who donated a stem cell graft to a child with acute myeloid leukemia.

J is TRBJ2-7 and V is TRBV20-1; 9 bases align to TRBD1. Germline trimming cut 2 bases from V and 1 base from J; bases unmatched to any gene: 3. Germline V gene lookup returns CDR1 DFQATT and CDR2 SNEGSKA (reference sequence). CDR3 size: 14 residues. This CDR3 is CSARPGTGSYEQYF. CDR3 bases: TGCAGTGCTAGACCCGGGACAGGGTCCTACGAGCAGTACTTC.

This clonotype was counted a single time. Here the CDR3 DNA reads TGTGCCAGCGGAGACCCATCCTACGAGCAGTACTTC. Its protein is CASGDPSYEQYF. V gene TRBV6-2 or TRBV6-3 combines with J gene TRBJ2-7; D not resolved. The length of the CDR3 is 12 residues. CDR1 is MNHEY and CDR2 is SVGEGT in the germline V gene. Trimming cost V 8 bases and J 1 base, with 9 bases left between them.

Only a few counts were recorded for this clonotype. The CDR3: CSVLELAGGSYNEQFF. In DNA, the CDR3 is TGCAGCGTCCTCGAACTAGCGGGAGGGTCCTACAATGAGCAGTTCTTC. The chain joins TRBV29-1 to TRBJ2-1, with TRBD2 matching over 13 bases. This CDR3 region has 16 residues. Germline values: CDR1 SQVTM, CDR2 ANQGSEA. V dropped 6 bases and J dropped 1; count of bases not matched to a gene: 6.

About this clonotype itself: This may be a read error, as it is one base from a much larger clone. The chain combines TRBV12-3 or TRBV12-4 with TRBJ2-5; 12 positions match TRBD1. V was clipped by 3 bases and J by 4 bases; unmatched bases: 3. The CDR3 extends over 15 amino acids. The DNA for the CDR3 is TGTGCCAGCAGTTTTGGGACAGGGGGCCGAGAGACCCAGTACTTC. It yields the protein CASSFGTGGRETQYF.

This clonotype has just a few counts. The chain uses TRBV28 and TRBJ2-7, with D perhaps being TRBD1 or TRBD2 (6 bases each). Germline lookup yields CDR1 MDHEN and CDR2 SYDVKM. The CDR3 is 15 amino acids. Between the trimmed V and J ends, which lost 5 bases and 3 bases, there was a span of 17 bases. DNA of the CDR3: TGTGCCAGCAGTAGCATCGGAGAGGGGGGCTACGAGCAGTACTTC. Translating gives CASSSIGEGGYEQYF.

The genes are TRBV7-9 and TRBJ2-1; 8 bases match TRBD1. After removal of 5 bases from V and 5 bases from J, the junction contained 8 bases not matched to a gene. This CDR3 comprises 15 residues. CDR1 and CDR2 from the germline V gene are SEHNR and FQNEAQ (reference sequence). The CDR3 sequence: CASSLDRGSHNEQFF. The CDR3 region has the DNA TGTGCCAGCAGCCTAGACAGGGGAAGCCACAATGAGCAGTTCTTC.

In its sample, this clonotype was seen a few times. The gene calls are TRBV4-3 and TRBJ2-5; unclear D gene. This CDR3 spans 15 amino acids. Germline CDR1 is LGHNA and CDR2 is YSLEER. V lost 4 bases and J 1 base, leaving 13 bases between the germline ends. CDR3 region: CASSREDGIQETQYF. The CDR3 coding sequence is TGCGCCAGCAGCCGGGAAGACGGAATCCAAGAGACCCAGTACTTC.

The J gene is TRBJ2-1, the V gene TRBV4-2; TRBD2 matches at 10 bases. J lost 3 bases, V lost 4 bases, and 9 bases had no gene match. In germline, CDR1 is LGHNA, CDR2 YNFKEQ. The CDR3 totals 17 residues. This chain's CDR3 is CASSPRPSGSVYNEQFF. CDR3 sequence (DNA): TGTGCCAGCAGCCCCCGGCCTAGCGGGAGTGTCTACAATGAGCAGTTCTTC.

This chain's CDR3 is CSAGLAGSSGELFF. CDR3 DNA: TGCAGTGCTGGTCTAGCGGGTTCGAGCGGGGAGCTGTTTTTT. The V gene is TRBV20-1, the J gene TRBJ2-2; 8 bases fit TRBD2. CDR1 DFQATT and CDR2 SNEGSKA come from the germline V gene (reference sequence). The CDR3 sequence is 14 residues long. Losses at the gene ends were 5 bases for V and 7 bases for J; bases not matched to a gene: 9.

CDR3 bases: TGTGCCAGCAGTTTGACAAGTCTCAACGAAAAACTGTTTTTT. Protein sequence: CASSLTSLNEKLFF. J is TRBJ1-4 and V is TRBV6-2 or TRBV6-3; D is uncertain. The V end was cut by 4 bases, the J end by 8 bases, with 14 bases between. The germline V gene has CDR1 MNHEY and CDR2 SVGEGT. The length of the CDR3 is 14 residues.

This chain links TRBV7-9 with TRBJ2-1; 7 nucleotides agree with TRBD1. This CDR3 has 15 amino acids. V lost 4 bases to trimming and J lost 5 bases; unmatched junction nucleotides: 8. CDR1 and CDR2 from the germline V gene are SEHNR and FQNEAQ (reference sequence). For the CDR3, the DNA is TGTGCCAGCAGCTCCGACAGGGCGGACGACAATGAGCAGTTCTTC. It codes for CASSSDRADDNEQFF.

This clonotype has at least ten counts. The CDR3 region has the DNA TGTGCCAGCAGTTACGGACACCAAGAGACCCAGTACTTC. It is translated as CASSYGHQETQYF. The genes are TRBV6-6 and TRBJ2-5; D is undetermined. The V gene lost 2 bases and the J gene lost 0 bases, with 4 bases spanning the gap. Germline V gene sequence: CDR1 MNHNY, CDR2 SVGAGI (reference sequence). The CDR3 has 13 amino acids.

The gene calls are TRBV7-9 and TRBJ2-4; a weak D match, TRBD1 (6 bases). This CDR3 region has 14 residues. The germline V gene encodes CDR1 SEHNR and CDR2 FQNEAQ (reference sequence). Between the trimmed V and J ends, which lost 6 bases and 8 bases, there was a span of 17 bases. In DNA, the CDR3 is TGTGCCAGCAGTTCCTCACAGGGTGGGCACATTCAGTACTTC. This encodes CASSSSQGGHIQYF. The entire variable domain, with the rest obtained from reference TRBV7-9 and TRBJ2-4, is as follows: DTGVSQNPRHKITKRGQNVTFRCDPISEHNRLYWYRQTLGQGPEFLTYFQNEAQLEKSRLLSDRFSAERPKGSFSTLEIQRTEQGDSAMYLCASSSSQGGHIQYFGAGTRLSVL.

This clonotype was picked up a small number of times. This chain links TRBV27 with TRBJ2-6; tentatively, D is TRBD2 (5 bases). The CDR3 has 16 residues. Germline CDR1 reads MNHEY; CDR2 reads SMNVEV (reference sequence). Trimming left V 6 bases short and J 0 bases short, with 12 bases between. CDR3 in amino acids: CASRGATNSGANVLTF. The DNA of the CDR3 is TGTGCCAGCAGGGGAGCGACCAACTCTGGGGCCAACGTCCTGACTTTC.

The rearrangement uses TRBV5-1 and TRBJ2-1, with 11 nucleotides matching TRBD2. Germline V gene data show CDR1 as SGHRS and CDR2 as YFSETQ. The V and J ends lost 4 bases and 3 bases, in that order; junction bases with no gene match: 12. This CDR3 region has 18 residues. The CDR3 is CASSKTSGAPLGYNEQFF. DNA of the CDR3: TGCGCCAGCAGCAAGACTAGCGGGGCCCCCCTTGGCTACAATGAGCAGTTCTTC.

This clonotype was recorded many times. A junction end diverges from the germline sequence, so it may reflect a read error. V is TRBV29-1 and J is TRBJ1-6; D remains unclear. The CDR3 totals 11 residues. Germline CDR1 SQVTM, CDR2 ANQGSEA. CDR3 DNA sequence: TGCAGCGTTGTGGAGGCATCCCGTCTCTACTTT. It is translated as CSVVEASRLYF.

The table lists this clonotype with many counts. This chain connects TRBV27 to TRBJ2-1; perhaps TRBD2 as D (6 bases). Between the trimmed V and J ends, which lost 2 bases and 2 bases, there was a span of 10 bases. Germline assignment: CDR1 MNHEY and CDR2 SMNVEV (reference sequence). CDR3 length: 15 residues. CDR3 in amino acids: CASSLGGSTYNEQFF. DNA of the CDR3: TGTGCCAGCAGTTTAGGGGGGAGTACCTACAATGAGCAGTTCTTC.

V is TRBV28 and J is TRBJ1-1; D gene ambiguous. The germline CDR1 and CDR2 sequences are MDHEN and SYDVKM. This CDR3 has 13 residues. Trimming pared 3 bases from V and 4 bases from J, leaving 9 bases between. The CDR3 sequence: CASSFTLGTEAFF. The CDR3 DNA is TGTGCCAGCAGTTTTACCCTGGGCACTGAAGCTTTCTTT.

The CDR3 DNA follows: TGTGCCACCAGCAGAGATCGGGGGCGGCACCTACTTTACGAGCAGTACTTC. Its translation: CATSRDRGRHLLYEQYF. The chain couples TRBV15 to TRBJ2-7, with D possibly being TRBD1 or TRBD2 (6 bases each). The CDR3 has 17 residues. Germline loops: CDR1 LNHNV, CDR2 YYDKDF (reference sequence). The V end lost 0 bases, the J end lost 4 bases, and 19 bases lay between the germline ends.

This clonotype was observed many times. CDR3 DNA sequence: TGTGCCAGCAGTTTCAGTGGGACACCCTACGAGCAGTACTTC. The encoded protein is CASSFSGTPYEQYF. The chain joins TRBV12-3 or TRBV12-4 to TRBJ2-7; TRBD1 might be the D (6 bases). The length of the CDR3 is 14 residues. V was shortened by 3 bases and J by 2 bases, with 11 bases between the two germline ends.

This rearrangement joins TRBV4-2 to TRBJ1-5; D is perhaps TRBD1 (6 bases). This CDR3 has 15 residues. Germline lookup yields CDR1 LGHNA and CDR2 YNFKEQ. Between the trimmed V and J ends, which lost 1 base and 2 bases, there was a span of 9 bases. CDR3 sequence (DNA): TGTGCCAGCAGCCAAGTAGGGGGAGGCAATCAGCCCCAGCATTTT. Its protein product is CASSQVGGGNQPQHF.

The CDR3 bases are TGTGCCAGCAGCCCCTGGACTAGTATTTCAGATACGCAGTATTTT. Translation: CASSPWTSISDTQYF. V usage is TRBV7-6 and J usage is TRBJ2-3, with 7 bases fitting TRBD2. The CDR3 is made up of 15 amino acids. The V gene's germline CDR1 is SGHVS and CDR2 FNYEAQ. V was pared by 5 bases and J by 4 bases, with 9 bases of the junction left unmatched. Variable domain in full (rest from reference TRBV7-6 and TRBJ2-3): GAGVSQSPRYKVTKRGQDVALRCDPISGHVSLYWYRQALGQGPEFLTYFNYEAQQDKSGLPNDRFSAERPEGSISTLTIQRTEQRDSAMYRCASSPWTSISDTQYFGPGTRLTVL.

This clonotype was found a few times. The rearrangement joins TRBV4-1 to TRBJ2-7, with D possibly being TRBD2 (5 bases). The CDR3 runs to 14 residues. Germline CDR1 MGHRA, CDR2 YSYEKL. Deletions cut 4 bases from V and 3 bases from J, with 13 bases between. The CDR3 loop is CASSLETIFYEQYF. DNA of the CDR3: TGCGCCAGCAGCCTAGAGACTATATTCTACGAGCAGTACTTC.

The rearrangement uses TRBV7-9 and TRBJ2-3; D gene unclear. CDR3 length equals 14 residues. V was trimmed by 4 bases and J by 2 bases, leaving 10 bases between them. Germline V CDR1 and CDR2: SEHNR, FQNEAQ (reference sequence). CDR3 sequence: CASSSSLTTDTQYF. The CDR3 region has the DNA TGTGCCAGCAGCTCCTCTCTTACCACAGATACGCAGTATTTT.

This clonotype has a count of ten or more. The chain couples TRBV20-1 to TRBJ2-1; perhaps D is TRBD1 or TRBD2 (5 bases each). Trimming cost V 1 base and J 8 bases, with 15 bases left between them. CDR3 length: 14 amino acids. Germline V gene data show CDR1 as DFQATT and CDR2 as SNEGSKA (reference sequence). The CDR3 DNA sequence: TGCAGTGCTAGAGCGTGGCAGGGAGTAGATGAGCAGTTCTTC. This translates into CSARAWQGVDEQFF.

This clonotype has a single count. V and J are TRBV20-1 and TRBJ2-7; D may match TRBD1 or TRBD2 (5 bases each). CDR3 length: 15 amino acids. Germline-derived CDR1 and CDR2 are DFQATT and SNEGSKA (reference sequence). The V gene lost 3 bases and the J gene lost 2 bases, with 17 bases spanning the gap. The CDR3 nucleotides are TGCAGTGCTAGTGCGCAGGGAGTCTCCACCTACGAGCAGTACTTC. The encoded protein is CSASAQGVSTYEQYF.

This clonotype occurred many times. This chain links TRBV12-3 or TRBV12-4 with TRBJ1-2; D may be TRBD1 (5 bases). With 2 bases removed from V and 8 bases from J, the gap between germline ends came to 6 bases. There are 11 residues in the CDR3. CDR3: CASSLQGGYTF. The CDR3 DNA sequence: TGTGCCAGCAGTTTACAGGGCGGCTACACCTTC.

This clonotype was picked up many times. The chain recombines TRBV20-1 with TRBJ2-6; TRBD2 agrees at 9 bases. The germline V gene has CDR1 DFQATT and CDR2 SNEGSKA (reference sequence). The CDR3 has 17 amino acids. V gave up 4 bases and J gave up 0 bases; unmatched junction bases: 7. The CDR3 reads CSAKGLARSSGANVLTF. The CDR3 nucleotides are TGCAGTGCTAAAGGACTAGCGAGAAGCTCTGGGGCCAACGTCCTGACTTTC.

This clonotype was found a few times. V gene TRBV20-1 combines with J gene TRBJ2-1; 15 nucleotides align to TRBD2. The CDR3 totals 21 residues. Germline V gene sequence: CDR1 DFQATT, CDR2 SNEGSKA (reference sequence). With 1 base clipped from V and 4 bases from J, the junction kept 17 bases outside the gene matches. Written as DNA, the CDR3 is TGCAGTGCTAGAGGGATTGGGGGACTAGCGGGAGGAGGTCGCGTGTACAATGAGCAGTTCTTC. Its protein product is CSARGIGGLAGGGRVYNEQFF.

V is TRBV28 and J is TRBJ2-2; 9 positions match TRBD1. This CDR3 has 16 residues. Germline CDR1 is MDHEN and CDR2 is SYDVKM. Unmatched junction bases numbered 6, after V lost 2 bases and J lost 5 bases. The CDR3 loop is CASSLTGGAVTGELFF. CDR3 nucleotides: TGTGCCAGCAGTTTAACAGGGGGCGCGGTTACCGGGGAGCTGTTTTTT.